This record looks at one TCR beta chain sequence and its context. Its matching antigen is unknown. The data were taken from a study of blood T cells in healthy people across ages. The overall study: For every two T cells, template switching captured about one barcoded beta molecule.

PCR was performed a second time for about 6 to 11 cycles using a sample-barcoded 5' primer and a J-beta primer mix. Each cDNA was tagged by a template-switch adaptor containing 12 random nucleotides. Using its own MiXCR run on the 5' RACE reads, TCRdb lists one record per CDR3 protein. The sample shows 650,000 to 800,000 distinct CDR3 sequences, 44% of them seen only once. V gave up 6 bases and J gave up 0 bases, with 18 bases separating them. CDR1 MNHEY and CDR2 SVGEGT come from the germline V gene. This CDR3 spans 17 amino acids. Study-wide results and caveats: Estimates drawn from one million T cells were deemed to understate diversity.

Each sample used at least 7 million PBMCs. This TCR was sampled from a man aged 55-75 years in good health. The rearrangement joins TRBV6-2 or TRBV6-3 to TRBJ2-4, with D unresolved. Specimen: blood. CDR3 coding DNA: TGTGCCAGCAGCCCCCCCCTGACTTCGGTAGCCAAAAACATTCAGTACTTC. Encoded protein: CASSPPLTSVAKNIQYF.